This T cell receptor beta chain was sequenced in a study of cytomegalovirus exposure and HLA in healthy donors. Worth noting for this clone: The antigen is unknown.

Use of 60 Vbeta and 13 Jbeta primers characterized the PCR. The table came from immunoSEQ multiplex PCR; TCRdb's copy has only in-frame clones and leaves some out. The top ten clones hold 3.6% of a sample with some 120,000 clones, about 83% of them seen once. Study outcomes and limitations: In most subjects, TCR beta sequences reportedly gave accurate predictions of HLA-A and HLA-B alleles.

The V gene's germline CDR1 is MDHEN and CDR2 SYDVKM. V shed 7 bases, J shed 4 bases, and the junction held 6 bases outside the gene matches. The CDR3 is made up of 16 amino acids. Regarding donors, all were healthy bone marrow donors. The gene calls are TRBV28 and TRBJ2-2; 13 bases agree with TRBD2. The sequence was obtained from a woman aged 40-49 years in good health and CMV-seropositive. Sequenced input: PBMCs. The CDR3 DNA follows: TGTGCCAGCATCAGGACTAGCGGGAGAGGCACCGGGGAGCTGTTTTTT. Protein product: CASIRTSGRGTGELFF.